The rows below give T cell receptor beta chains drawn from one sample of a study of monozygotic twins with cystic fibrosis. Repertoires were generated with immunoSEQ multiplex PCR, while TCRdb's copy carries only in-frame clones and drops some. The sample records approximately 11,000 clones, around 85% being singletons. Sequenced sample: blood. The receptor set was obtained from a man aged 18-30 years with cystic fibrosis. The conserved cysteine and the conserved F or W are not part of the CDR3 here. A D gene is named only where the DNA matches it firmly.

ASSPLGRADNSPLH,TRBJ1-6,TRBV18,NA
ASSEEGGASYGYT,TRBJ1-2,TRBV6-1,NA
ASSYSGAVRAPQH,TRBJ1-5,TRBV6-5,NA
ASKQSSHTNYGYT,TRBJ1-2,TRBV2,NA
ASRRPTGLGEPQY,TRBJ2-5,TRBV6-5,TRBD1
ASSLAGAKGLTGQF,TRBJ2-1,TRBV7-9,NA
ASSEGGANNEQF,TRBJ2-1,TRBV2,NA
ASSLPPNTEAF,TRBJ1-1,TRBV5-4,NA
ASSARGTSSYEQY,TRBJ2-7,TRBV6-5,TRBD2
ASSLVHEQY,TRBJ2-7,TRBV7-2,NA
ASSAGIIERYEQY,TRBJ2-7,TRBV19,NA
ATSRTAGTSGRATDTQY,TRBJ2-3,TRBV15,TRBD2
ASSQVDLGLSYNEQF,TRBJ2-1,TRBV4-1,NA
ASSIGAGNTEAF,TRBJ1-1,TRBV19,NA
ASRRTGGTEAF,TRBJ1-1,TRBV6-1,TRBD1
ASSPGTGGDTEAF,TRBJ1-1,TRBV5-6,TRBD1
ASSMGLVYEQY,TRBJ2-7,TRBV19,NA
ASSESRRSLSYEQY,TRBJ2-7,TRBV10-1,NA
ASSVTLYEQY,TRBJ2-7,TRBV7-8,NA
AISDVSGYT,TRBJ1-2,TRBV10-3,NA
ASSSGPDTQY,TRBJ2-3,TRBV7-2,NA
SVDLGVGGYT,TRBJ1-2,TRBV29-1,NA
ASSPGQVSPYEQY,TRBJ2-7,TRBV5-6,TRBD1
ASSLLDSPYEQY,TRBJ2-7,TRBV27,NA
ASSSTDRVAF,TRBJ1-1,TRBV7-2,TRBD1
ASSGLAGSTGELF,TRBJ2-2,TRBV10-1,TRBD2
SAAVVLNTEAF,TRBJ1-1,TRBV29-1,NA
ASSPHRGMRNEQF,TRBJ2-1,TRBV7-8,TRBD1
ASSLTSGRGVNEQF,TRBJ2-1,TRBV5-1,TRBD2
ASSPRGAYSYEQY,TRBJ2-7,TRBV19,NA
ASSLGQDNGKLF,TRBJ1-4,TRBV7-6,NA
ASRGRQGDGYT,TRBJ1-2,TRBV6-1,TRBD1
ASSLDPGTFYGYT,TRBJ1-2,TRBV7-2,NA
AWSGVSGRAVEQF,TRBJ2-1,TRBV30,TRBD2
ASRLDRTSYNEQF,TRBJ2-1,TRBV6-5,NA
ASSDRQGVAKNIQY,TRBJ2-4,TRBV6-1,TRBD1
ASSYGERNEKLF,TRBJ1-4,TRBV6-6,NA
ASSLMGPGTEAF,TRBJ1-1,TRBV7-3,NA
ASSLTGLGYGYT,TRBJ1-2,TRBV11-2,NA
ASVSSGLTTRLDEQY,TRBJ2-7,TRBV11-2,NA
ASSLNPLGPNTEAF,TRBJ1-1,TRBV7-2,NA
ASSPGLAGGAGF,TRBJ2-1,TRBV28,TRBD2
ASSEGWTANGYT,TRBJ1-2,TRBV6-1,NA
ASTGTGGAEQY,TRBJ2-7,TRBV19,TRBD1
ASSDSAGGPNEQF,TRBJ2-1,TRBV6-4,TRBD2
ASSQDTSSYNSPLH,TRBJ1-6,TRBV4-3,NA
ASSTQGLETQY,TRBJ2-5,TRBV19,NA
ASSLGEQAETQY,TRBJ2-5,TRBV5-4,NA
ASRLLPGQGLTEQF,TRBJ2-1,TRBV4-1,TRBD1
ASSESGATDTQY,TRBJ2-3,TRBV25-1,NA
ASSLLTSGRFTGELF,TRBJ2-2,TRBV7-6,TRBD2
ATSRDQGGYTEAF,TRBJ1-1,TRBV15,NA
ASSLGGPGRPSEQY,TRBJ2-7,TRBV5-1,NA
ASSLESSYNEQF,TRBJ2-1,TRBV11-2,NA
ASLRGDYGYT,TRBJ1-2,TRBV19,TRBD1
ASSYSGDNHYT,TRBJ1-2,TRBV6-6,NA